This TCR beta chain was found in a study of cytomegalovirus exposure and HLA in healthy donors. Study findings and constraints: Later on, an analysis found that several of the most significant clusters appeared to be linked to common viral pathogens, which included parvovirus B19. In a later analysis, TCR beta V- and J-gene trimming showed a link to a missense DCLRE1C variant.

The study ran its PCR with 60 Vbeta and 13 Jbeta primers. Only in-frame clones appear in the TCRdb table, and some are missing; sequencing was by immunoSEQ multiplex PCR. The profile shows some 65,000 clones, just under 70% of them singletons. Details on this clone: The antigen remains unidentified.

The V end lost 3 bases, the J end lost 5 bases, and 16 bases lay between the germline ends. This CDR3 spans 15 amino acids. CDR1 and CDR2 (germline): SGHDN, FVKESK. The source is a woman aged 30 to 39 in good health and CMV-seronegative. Sequences were obtained from PBMCs. The chain couples TRBV14 to TRBJ1-1; D gene unclear. CDR3 sequence (DNA): TGTGCCAGCAGCCAGGCTAGTCAACGAAGGACTGAAGCTTTCTTT. Protein: CASSQASQRRTEAFF.